These T cell receptor beta chains were read from a single sample in a study of blood T cell repertoires in COVID-19. Method: immunoSEQ multiplex PCR; TCRdb's copy keeps in-frame clones and lacks some. This repertoire shows under 250,000 clones, 85% to 90% found once; its top ten account for roughly 2.7%. Sequences were obtained from peripheral blood. The origin of the receptors is a young man with COVID-19, enrolled during active disease. CDR3s include the opening cysteine and the closing phenylalanine or tryptophan. The order of the fields is D gene, clone size, V gene, J gene, CDR3 protein, CDR3 DNA. A D gene is named only where the DNA matches it firmly. Clone size, where shown, is once, few, many, or a class for clones that have expanded.

D gene: TRBD1
clone size: .
V gene: TRBV30
J gene: TRBJ1-6
CDR3 protein: CAWSPGTVNSPLHF
CDR3 DNA: TGTGCCTGGAGTCCCGGGACAGTTAATTCACCCCTCCACTTT

D gene: .
clone size: .
V gene: TRBV19
J gene: TRBJ1-6
CDR3 protein: CASTPSRGSYGFNSPLHF
CDR3 DNA: TGTGCCAGTACTCCTAGCCGGGGATCGTACGGTTTCAATTCACCCCTCCACTTT

D gene: TRBD2
clone size: .
V gene: TRBV7-3
J gene: TRBJ2-1
CDR3 protein: CASSLPGSGSYEQFF
CDR3 DNA: TGTGCCAGCAGCCTCCCTGGTAGCGGGAGCTATGAGCAGTTCTTC

D gene: TRBD2
clone size: .
V gene: TRBV6-2/TRBV6-3
J gene: TRBJ2-3
CDR3 protein: CASSYSVSMGSGKRTDTQYF
CDR3 DNA: TGTGCCAGCAGTTACTCCGTCTCCATGGGCAGCGGGAAACGCACAGATACGCAGTATTTT

D gene: .
clone size: .
V gene: TRBV6-5
J gene: TRBJ2-7
CDR3 protein: CATVYQQMGDHEQYF
CDR3 DNA: TGTGCCACCGTGTACCAACAGATGGGTGACCACGAGCAGTACTTC

D gene: .
clone size: .
V gene: TRBV6-5
J gene: TRBJ1-1
CDR3 protein: CASSYGQTTEAFF
CDR3 DNA: TGTGCCAGCAGTTACGGACAGACTACCGAAGCTTTCTTT

D gene: .
clone size: once
V gene: TRBV15
J gene: TRBJ2-7
CDR3 protein: CATSREGHYEQYF
CDR3 DNA: TGTGCCACCAGCAGAGAGGGACACTACGAGCAGTACTTC

D gene: .
clone size: .
V gene: TRBV7-2
J gene: TRBJ2-2
CDR3 protein: CASSFGRANTGELFF
CDR3 DNA: TGTGCCAGCAGCTTTGGCAGGGCGAACACCGGGGAGCTGTTTTTT

D gene: .
clone size: .
V gene: TRBV15
J gene: TRBJ1-5
CDR3 protein: CATSRGGSRGNQPQHF
CDR3 DNA: TGTGCCACCAGCAGAGGGGGATCGCGGGGCAATCAGCCCCAGCATTTT

D gene: .
clone size: .
V gene: TRBV5-6
J gene: TRBJ1-5
CDR3 protein: CASSLVEGISNQPQHF
CDR3 DNA: TGTGCCAGCAGCTTGGTGGAGGGAATTAGCAATCAGCCCCAGCATTTT

D gene: TRBD1
clone size: .
V gene: TRBV11-2
J gene: TRBJ1-6
CDR3 protein: CASTTGTANSPLHF
CDR3 DNA: TGTGCCAGCACCACCGGGACAGCTAATTCACCCCTCCACTTT

D gene: TRBD1
clone size: once
V gene: TRBV29-1
J gene: TRBJ1-2
CDR3 protein: CSVPHGTGLNGYTF
CDR3 DNA: TGCAGCGTTCCCCACGGGACAGGTCTAAATGGCTACACCTTC

D gene: TRBD2
clone size: once
V gene: TRBV15
J gene: TRBJ2-1
CDR3 protein: CATSRDKGLAGREQFF
CDR3 DNA: TGTGCCACCAGCAGAGATAAGGGACTAGCGGGTCGTGAGCAGTTCTTC

D gene: TRBD1
clone size: .
V gene: TRBV6-1
J gene: TRBJ1-2
CDR3 protein: CASSGQGYGYTF
CDR3 DNA: TGTGCCAGCAGTGGACAGGGCTATGGCTACACCTTC

D gene: TRBD1
clone size: .
V gene: TRBV4-2
J gene: TRBJ2-7
CDR3 protein: CASSQDLGGQGGREQYF
CDR3 DNA: TGTGCCAGCAGCCAAGATCTCGGGGGACAGGGGGGCCGCGAGCAGTACTTC

D gene: .
clone size: .
V gene: TRBV4-1
J gene: TRBJ1-2
CDR3 protein: CASSHSGGGYTF
CDR3 DNA: TGCGCCAGCAGCCATTCCGGGGGTGGCTACACCTTC

D gene: .
clone size: .
V gene: TRBV7-2
J gene: TRBJ1-2
CDR3 protein: CASSSYGTPTDRRIYGYTF
CDR3 DNA: TGTGCCAGCAGCTCATATGGGACCCCAACGGACAGACGCATCTATGGCTACACCTTC

D gene: .
clone size: .
V gene: TRBV4-3
J gene: TRBJ1-2
CDR3 protein: CASSQPSGHSVSGNYGYTF
CDR3 DNA: TGCGCCAGCAGCCAGCCTTCGGGACACTCGGTGTCGGGTAACTATGGCTACACCTTC

D gene: TRBD1
clone size: .
V gene: TRBV11-1
J gene: TRBJ2-7
CDR3 protein: CASRRTGASSYEQYF
CDR3 DNA: TGTGCCAGCAGGCGGACAGGGGCAAGCTCCTACGAGCAGTACTTC

D gene: .
clone size: .
V gene: TRBV6-6
J gene: TRBJ2-2
CDR3 protein: CASSLGIQGLRLGTGELFF
CDR3 DNA: TGTGCCAGCAGTCTCGGGATACAGGGTTTAAGGTTGGGCACCGGGGAGCTGTTTTTT

D gene: .
clone size: .
V gene: TRBV5-1
J gene: TRBJ1-4
CDR3 protein: CASSLTSQANEKLFF
CDR3 DNA: TGCGCCAGCAGCTTAACCTCCCAGGCTAATGAAAAACTGTTTTTT

D gene: .
clone size: .
V gene: TRBV29-1
J gene: TRBJ2-3
CDR3 protein: CSGVRGTDTQYF
CDR3 DNA: TGCAGCGGTGTCAGGGGCACAGATACGCAGTATTTT

D gene: .
clone size: .
V gene: TRBV29-1
J gene: TRBJ1-4
CDR3 protein: CSVESRSRLFF
CDR3 DNA: TGCAGCGTTGAATCCCGGAGTAGGCTGTTTTTT

D gene: .
clone size: .
V gene: TRBV27
J gene: TRBJ1-2
CDR3 protein: CASSLVGQSYGYTF
CDR3 DNA: TGTGCCAGCAGTTTAGTCGGACAGAGTTATGGCTACACCTTC

D gene: TRBD1
clone size: .
V gene: TRBV3-1/TRBV3-2
J gene: TRBJ1-6
CDR3 protein: CASSQGGQGAHSPLHF
CDR3 DNA: TGTGCCAGCAGCCAAGGCGGACAGGGGGCGCATTCACCCCTCCACTTT

D gene: TRBD1
clone size: .
V gene: TRBV6-6
J gene: TRBJ1-4
CDR3 protein: CASSYGGTANEKLFF
CDR3 DNA: TGTGCCAGCAGTTACGGAGGGACAGCTAATGAAAAACTGTTTTTT

D gene: TRBD2
clone size: .
V gene: TRBV18
J gene: TRBJ2-2
CDR3 protein: CASSPSASGGTGELFF
CDR3 DNA: TGTGCCAGCTCACCCTCGGCTAGCGGGGGCACCGGGGAGCTGTTTTTT

D gene: TRBD1
clone size: .
V gene: TRBV27
J gene: TRBJ2-1
CDR3 protein: CASSLLGTGPNEQFF
CDR3 DNA: TGTGCCAGCAGTTTACTCGGGACAGGGCCCAATGAGCAGTTCTTC

D gene: .
clone size: .
V gene: TRBV7-9
J gene: TRBJ1-2
CDR3 protein: CASSWTGTPSLYGYTF
CDR3 DNA: TGTGCCAGCAGCTGGACGGGAACACCATCACTCTATGGCTACACCTTC